The sequence of this T cell receptor (beta chain) was determined in a study of control samples from healthy donors and cancer patients. Sequencing was performed with immunoSEQ multiplex PCR; in TCRdb, only in-frame clones are kept and a portion is missing. The sample lists about 140,000 clones, 90% to 95% occurring once. This CDR3 has 11 amino acids. The germline gives CDR1 DFQATT, CDR2 SNEGSKA (reference sequence). Trimming pared 6 bases from V and 7 bases from J, leaving 10 bases between. The sample holds one count of this clone. The sample consisted of blood. The J gene is TRBJ1-5, the V gene TRBV20-1; D gene unclear. The receptor comes from a middle-aged man in good health. The CDR3 spells CSAHSGQPQHF. The DNA for the CDR3 is TGCAGTGCGCACTCTGGACAGCCCCAGCATTTT.